The clone carrying this T cell receptor (beta chain) was counted at least ten times. The target antigen is unknown. This sample was taken from a study of CD8 T cells in ankylosing spondylitis. Whole-study results and caveats: About 8 highly homologous variants made up a TCR beta motif, and this motif appeared characteristic of ankylosing spondylitis blood.

TCRdb independently ran MiXCR on the 5' RACE reads; one entry per CDR3 protein. This sample has 130,000 or so distinct CDR3 sequences, with 15% to 20% found just once. The material sequenced was blood, either unsorted or a sorted T cell fraction (not recorded which). This clonotype originated in a male donor with ankylosing spondylitis.

This CDR3 reads CSVGISPYEQYF. CDR3 coding DNA: TGCAGCGTTGGGATATCCCCCTACGAGCAGTACTTC. The rearrangement uses TRBV29-1 and TRBJ2-7; D call uncertain. The CDR3 is made up of 12 amino acids. V lost 4 bases and J lost 2, with 9 bases in between. In germline, CDR1 is SQVTM, CDR2 ANQGSEA.